The T cell receptor (beta chain) described here comes from a study of CD8+ T cells in alopecia areata. General study points: Scalp clonality, along with expanded CD8+ clones among the top 100, was significantly decreased by tofacitinib.

Treatment given: oral pan-JAK inhibitor, 5-10 mg twice daily. This clone was counted many times. Its antigen remains unknown. Other DNA sequences in the same sample also yield this CDR3. RNA, once extracted, was reverse transcribed into cDNA for use as the sequencing template. This table comes from immunoSEQ multiplex PCR, and its TCRdb copy is limited to in-frame clones, with some not included. The table has 200,000 or so clones, 40% to 55% seen once; the top ten hold roughly 2.6%. The CDR3 consists of 13 residues. The germline V and J ends were trimmed by 3 bases and 0 bases, with 5 bases remaining between them. Per germline, CDR1 ENHRY and CDR2 SYGVKD.

The rearrangement uses TRBV10-3 and TRBJ2-5; D gene ambiguous. Specimen: CD4+ T cells sorted from blood, collected around week 36, from a patient treated with tofacitinib. The source is a human donor with alopecia areata. The CDR3 sequence: CAISEPNQETQYF. DNA for the CDR3: TGTGCCATCAGTGAACCCAACCAAGAGACCCAGTACTTC.